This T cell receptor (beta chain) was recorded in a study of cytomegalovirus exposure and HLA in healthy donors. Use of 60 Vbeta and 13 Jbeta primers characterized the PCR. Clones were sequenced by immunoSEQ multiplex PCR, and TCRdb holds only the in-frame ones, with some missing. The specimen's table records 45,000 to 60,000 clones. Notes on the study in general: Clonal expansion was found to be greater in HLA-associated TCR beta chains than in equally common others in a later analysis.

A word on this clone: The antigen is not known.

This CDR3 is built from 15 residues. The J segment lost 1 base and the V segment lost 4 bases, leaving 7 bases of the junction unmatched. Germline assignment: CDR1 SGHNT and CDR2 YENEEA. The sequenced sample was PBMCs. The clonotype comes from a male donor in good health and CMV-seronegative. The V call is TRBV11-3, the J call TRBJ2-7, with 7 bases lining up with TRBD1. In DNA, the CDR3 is TGTGCCAGCAGCTATAGGACAGGTGGTTCCTACGAGCAGTACTTC. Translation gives CASSYRTGGSYEQYF.